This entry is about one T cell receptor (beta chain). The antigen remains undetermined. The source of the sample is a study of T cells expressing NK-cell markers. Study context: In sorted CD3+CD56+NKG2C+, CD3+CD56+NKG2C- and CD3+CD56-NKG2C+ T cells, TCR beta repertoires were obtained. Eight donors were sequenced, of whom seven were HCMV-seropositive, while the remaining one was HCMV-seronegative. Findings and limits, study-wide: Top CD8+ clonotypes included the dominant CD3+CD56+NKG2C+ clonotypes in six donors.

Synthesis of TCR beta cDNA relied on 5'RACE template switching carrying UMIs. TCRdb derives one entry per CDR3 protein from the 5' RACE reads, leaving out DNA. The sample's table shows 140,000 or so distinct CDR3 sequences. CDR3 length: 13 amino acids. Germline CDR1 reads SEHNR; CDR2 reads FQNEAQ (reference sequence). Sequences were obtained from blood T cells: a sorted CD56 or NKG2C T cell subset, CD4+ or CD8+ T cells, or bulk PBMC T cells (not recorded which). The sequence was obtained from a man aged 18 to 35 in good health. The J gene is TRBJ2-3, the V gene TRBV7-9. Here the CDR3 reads CASSFYSGDTQYF.